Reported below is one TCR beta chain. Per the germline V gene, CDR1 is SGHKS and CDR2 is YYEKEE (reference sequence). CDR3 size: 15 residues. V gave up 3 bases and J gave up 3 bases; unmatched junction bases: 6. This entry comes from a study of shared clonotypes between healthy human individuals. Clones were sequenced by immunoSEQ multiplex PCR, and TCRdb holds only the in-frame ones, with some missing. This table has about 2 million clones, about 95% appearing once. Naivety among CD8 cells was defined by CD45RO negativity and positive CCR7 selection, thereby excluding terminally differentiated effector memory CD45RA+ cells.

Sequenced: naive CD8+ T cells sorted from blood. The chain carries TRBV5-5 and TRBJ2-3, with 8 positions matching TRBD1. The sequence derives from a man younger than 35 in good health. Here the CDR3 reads CASSWGTGLTDTQYF. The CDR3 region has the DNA TGTGCCAGCAGCTGGGGGACAGGCCTTACAGATACGCAGTATTTT. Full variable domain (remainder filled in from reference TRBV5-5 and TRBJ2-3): DAGVTQSPTHLIKTRGQQVTLRCSPISGHKSVSWYQQVLGQGPQFIFQYYEKEERGRGNFPDRFSARQFPNYSSELNVNALLLGDSALYLCASSWGTGLTDTQYFGPGTRLTVL.